This TCR beta chain is drawn from a study of spatial heterogeneity in lung cancer. Deletions cut 1 base from V and 4 bases from J, with 8 bases between. The CDR3 totals 13 residues. Germline CDR1 reads MNHNS; CDR2 reads SASEGT. TCRdb used MiXCR to reprocess the 5' RACE reads, holding one entry per CDR3 protein. In the table there are 60,000 to 65,000 distinct CDR3 sequences, around 8.2% of which are singletons. Regarding time point: sample taken at primary tumor resection. Unsorted tumor, nontumor lung tissue or cryopreserved PBMC supplied the whole RNA. The sequenced sample was PBMCs, obtained at surgery. The chain employs TRBV6-1 and TRBJ2-7, with D perhaps TRBD1 (5 bases). The receptor's source is a female donor with early-stage non-small cell lung cancer. CDR3 bases: TGTGCCAGCAGTGAAGGGACACGATACGAGCAGTACGTC. Residues: CASSEGTRYEQYV.